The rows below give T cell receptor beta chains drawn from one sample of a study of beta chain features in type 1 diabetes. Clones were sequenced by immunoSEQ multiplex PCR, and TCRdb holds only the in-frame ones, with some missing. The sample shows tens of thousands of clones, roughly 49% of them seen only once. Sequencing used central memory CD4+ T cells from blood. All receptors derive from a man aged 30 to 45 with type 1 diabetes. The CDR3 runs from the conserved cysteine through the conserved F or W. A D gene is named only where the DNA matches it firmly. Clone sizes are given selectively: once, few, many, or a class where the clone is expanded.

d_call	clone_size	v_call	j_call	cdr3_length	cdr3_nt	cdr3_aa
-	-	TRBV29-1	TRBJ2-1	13	TGCAGCGTTGAAAGGGGTTCCGGCAATGAGCAGTTCTTC	CSVERGSGNEQFF
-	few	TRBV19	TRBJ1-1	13	TGTGCCAGTAGTACGACAGAGAACACTGAAGCTTTCTTT	CASSTTENTEAFF
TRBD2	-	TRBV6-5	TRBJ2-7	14	TGTGCCAGCAGGCGGACTAGTAGGTTCTACGAGCAGTACTTC	CASRRTSRFYEQYF
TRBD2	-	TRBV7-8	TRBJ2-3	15	TGTGCCAGCAGCTCCCCGGGAGGTAGCACAGATACGCAGTATTTT	CASSSPGGSTDTQYF
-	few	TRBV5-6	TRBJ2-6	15	TGTGCCAGCAGCACCCCCGGGTCTGGGGCCAACGTCCTGACTTTC	CASSTPGSGANVLTF
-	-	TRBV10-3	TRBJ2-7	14	TGTGCCATCAGTGAAAGGGGGGAGGGCTACGAGCAGTACTTC	CAISERGEGYEQYF
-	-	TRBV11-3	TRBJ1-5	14	TGTGCCAGCAGCTTAGATGGATCCGACTCGCCCCAGCATTTT	CASSLDGSDSPQHF
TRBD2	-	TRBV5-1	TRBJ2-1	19	TGCGCCAGCAGCTTGGAGCCTAGCGGGGGCCGTAGGCTTTACAATGAGCAGTTCTTC	CASSLEPSGGRRLYNEQFF
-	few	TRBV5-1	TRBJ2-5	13	TGCGCCAGCAGCTTTGGCCCGCAAGAGACCCAGTACTTC	CASSFGPQETQYF
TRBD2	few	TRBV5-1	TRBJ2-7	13	TGCGCCAGCGGTAGCGGGGCCTCCTACGAGCAGTACTTC	CASGSGASYEQYF
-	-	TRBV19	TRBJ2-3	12	TGTGCCAGTACCCAGACCGGGGATACGCAGTATTTT	CASTQTGDTQYF
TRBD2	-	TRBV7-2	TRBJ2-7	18	TGTGCCAGCAGCTTTACCGGCGGACTAGCGGGAGGAATCTACGAGCAGTACTTC	CASSFTGGLAGGIYEQYF
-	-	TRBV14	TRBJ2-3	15	TGTGCCAGCAGCCCCCCCGGCAGGTCCACAGATACGCAGTATTTT	CASSPPGRSTDTQYF
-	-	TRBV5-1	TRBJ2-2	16	TGCGCCAGCAGCTCGGAACAGGTGGCGGGGTCCGGGGAGCTGTTTTTT	CASSSEQVAGSGELFF
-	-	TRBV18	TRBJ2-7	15	TGTGCCAGCTCACCGTGGGGAGGCATAGGCTACGAGCAGTACTTC	CASSPWGGIGYEQYF
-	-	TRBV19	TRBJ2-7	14	TGTGCCAGTAGTATGAGCCAGGGGACCCACGAGCAGTACTTC	CASSMSQGTHEQYF
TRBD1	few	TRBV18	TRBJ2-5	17	TGTGCCAGCTCTCCTCGCCCGCGAGGGGGCGGAGAAGAGACCCAGTACTTC	CASSPRPRGGGEETQYF
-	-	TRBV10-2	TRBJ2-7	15	TGCGCCAGCAGTGAGTCCGCGCCAGGGAATTACGAGCAGTACTTC	CASSESAPGNYEQYF
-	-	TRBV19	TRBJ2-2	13	TGTGCCAGTAGTAACAGGGTTGCCGGGGAGCTGTTTTTT	CASSNRVAGELFF
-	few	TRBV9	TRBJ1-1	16	TGTGCCAGCAGCGTACTCGGGTGGAGTAAGAACACTGAAGCTTTCTTT	CASSVLGWSKNTEAFF
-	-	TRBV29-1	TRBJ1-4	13	TGCAGCGTCGCCGACACGCCGGGGGAAAAACTGTTTTTT	CSVADTPGEKLFF
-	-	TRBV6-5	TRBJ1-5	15	TGTGCCAGCAGTCCCCGGGACACTCTTAGGCAGCCCCAGCATTTT	CASSPRDTLRQPQHF
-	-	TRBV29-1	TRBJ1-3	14	TGCAGCGTTTTGATCCAGGGTGCTGGAAACACCATATATTTT	CSVLIQGAGNTIYF
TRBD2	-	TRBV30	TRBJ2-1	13	TGTGCCTTGACTAGCGGGAGGGTTGGTGAGCAGTTCTTC	CALTSGRVGEQFF
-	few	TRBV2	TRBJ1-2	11	TGTGCCAGCAGTGAAGGCGTAGGCTACACCTTC	CASSEGVGYTF
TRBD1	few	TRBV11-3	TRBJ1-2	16	TGTGCCAGCAGCGGGCGGGGACAGGCGGCTAACTATGGCTACACCTTC	CASSGRGQAANYGYTF
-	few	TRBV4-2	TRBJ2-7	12	TGTGCCAGCAGCCCTCAAGCCGGGGAGCAGTACTTC	CASSPQAGEQYF
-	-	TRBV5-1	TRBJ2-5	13	TGCGCCAGCAGCCCAGGACATAGGGAGACCCAGTACTTC	CASSPGHRETQYF
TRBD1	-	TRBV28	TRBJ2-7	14	TGTGCCAGCACTACAGGGGGAACGTCCTACGAGCAGTACTTC	CASTTGGTSYEQYF
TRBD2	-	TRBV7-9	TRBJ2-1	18	TGTGCCAGCAGCTTAGGGGTTCTAGCGGGAGGACTGTACAATGAGCAGTTCTTC	CASSLGVLAGGLYNEQFF
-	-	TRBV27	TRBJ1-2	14	TGTGCCAGCAGTCCCCCCGGGTCATCCTATGGCTACACCTTC	CASSPPGSSYGYTF
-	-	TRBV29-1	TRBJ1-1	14	TGCAGCGTTGAAGAGCGTCCTAGTTACACTGAAGCTTTCTTT	CSVEERPSYTEAFF
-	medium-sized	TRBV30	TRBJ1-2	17	TGTGCCTGGAGTGATAGACAGCGACCCAGCAATATCTATGGCTACACCTTC	CAWSDRQRPSNIYGYTF
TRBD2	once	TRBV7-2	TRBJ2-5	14	TGTGCCAGCAGCTTGACTAGCGCACAAGAGACCCAGTACTTC	CASSLTSAQETQYF
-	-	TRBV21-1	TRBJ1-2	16	TGTGCCAGCAGCAAAGAATCTGGGCAGGGGGCGTATGGCTACACCTTC	CASSKESGQGAYGYTF
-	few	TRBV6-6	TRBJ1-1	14	TGTGCCAGCATCGACGGGGGAGGGAACACTGAAGCTTTCTTT	CASIDGGGNTEAFF
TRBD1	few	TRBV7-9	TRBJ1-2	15	TGTGCCAGCAGCTCGGGACAGGGAGAGATAAATGGCTACACCTTC	CASSSGQGEINGYTF
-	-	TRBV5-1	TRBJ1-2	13	TGCGCCAGCAGCTTGACACCGGAGGATGGCTACACCTTC	CASSLTPEDGYTF
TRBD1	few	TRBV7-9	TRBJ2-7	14	TGTGCCAGCAGCTCAGACAGGGGGCCCAACGAGCAGTACTTC	CASSSDRGPNEQYF
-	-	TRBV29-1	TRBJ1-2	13	TGCAGCGTTGATTTTCAGGGGCCCAATGGCTACACCTTC	CSVDFQGPNGYTF
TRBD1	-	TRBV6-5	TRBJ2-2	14	TGTGCCAGCAAACCCGACAGGGTCACCGGGGAGCTGTTTTTT	CASKPDRVTGELFF
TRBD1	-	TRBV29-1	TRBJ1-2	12	TGCAGCGTCGGACAGGCGAGCTATGGCTACACCTTC	CSVGQASYGYTF
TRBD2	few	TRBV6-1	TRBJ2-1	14	TGTGCCAGCAACCCTAGCGGGGGCTACAATGAGCAGTTCTTC	CASNPSGGYNEQFF
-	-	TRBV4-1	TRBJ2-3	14	TGCGCCACGTCCCGGGACTTGAGCACAGATACGCAGTATTTT	CATSRDLSTDTQYF
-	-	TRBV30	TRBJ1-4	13	TGTGCCTACGGGGGGCAGGGGAATGAAAAACTGTTTTTT	CAYGGQGNEKLFF
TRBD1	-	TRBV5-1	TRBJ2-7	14	TGCGCCAGCAGCTTGACAGGGGGCGCCTACGAGCAGTACTTC	CASSLTGGAYEQYF
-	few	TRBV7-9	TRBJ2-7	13	TGTGCCAGCAGCTTAGAACAGTTATACGAGCAGTACTTC	CASSLEQLYEQYF
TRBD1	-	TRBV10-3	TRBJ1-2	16	TGTGCCATCAGTGGTGGGGCCCGGGACAGGGACTATGGCTACACCTTC	CAISGGARDRDYGYTF
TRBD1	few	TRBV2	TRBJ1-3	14	TGTGCCAGCAGTGGACAGGGCGATAAGAACACCATATATTTT	CASSGQGDKNTIYF
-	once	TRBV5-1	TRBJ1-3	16	TGCGCCAGCAGCGGTGCCGGACAGAACTCTGGAAACACCATATATTTT	CASSGAGQNSGNTIYF
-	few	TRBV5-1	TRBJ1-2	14	TGCGCCAGCAGCTCATCGACAGATTCGTATGGCTACACCTTC	CASSSSTDSYGYTF
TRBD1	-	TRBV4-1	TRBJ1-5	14	TGCGCCAGCAGCCCGGGACAGGGCAATCAGCCCCAGCATTTT	CASSPGQGNQPQHF
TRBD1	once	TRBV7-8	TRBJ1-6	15	TGTGCCAGCAGCCCAGAGGACAGGGGGCATTCACCCCTCCACTTT	CASSPEDRGHSPLHF